These 27 T cell receptor beta chains originate from one sample sequenced in a study of cytomegalovirus exposure and HLA in healthy donors. The PCR employed 60 Vbeta primers together with 13 Jbeta primers. Profiled with immunoSEQ multiplex PCR; TCRdb holds only in-frame clones, not every one. Of about 120,000 clones in the sample, around three quarters were seen once. The sequenced sample was PBMCs. These receptors originate from a human donor in good health.

The CDR3 loop is CASSLEEGAGGYEQYF. CDR3 sequence (DNA): TGTGCCAGCAGCTTAGAAGAGGGGGCAGGTGGGTACGAGCAGTACTTC. This chain connects TRBV7-9 to TRBJ2-7, with TRBD1 identical over 7 bases. This CDR3 contains 16 residues. CDR1 is SEHNR and CDR2 is FQNEAQ in the germline V gene (reference sequence). J lost 4 bases, V lost 1 base, and 10 bases had no gene match.

This chain joins TRBV12-2 and TRBJ1-2. TRBV12-2 is a known pseudogene. This CDR3 comprises 15 residues. The CDR3 DNA is TGTGCAAGTCGCCGAGGGGGGGGAACTAACTATGGCTACACCTTC. This sequence encodes CASRRGGGTNYGYTF.

The gene calls are TRBV28 and TRBJ2-7, with 8 bases aligning to TRBD1. The CDR3 totals 14 residues. V trimming: 6 bases; J trimming: 2 bases; junction bases outside the gene matches: 6. Per the germline V gene, CDR1 is MDHEN and CDR2 is SYDVKM. In DNA form, the CDR3 reads TGTGCCAGCAGCCCAGGGGGCCCTCCCTACGAGCAGTACTTC. It yields the protein CASSPGGPPYEQYF.

This chain joins TRBV9 and TRBJ1-4; 12 bases fit TRBD1. After removal of 3 bases from V and 8 bases from J, the junction contained 5 bases not matched to a gene. The CDR3 has 15 amino acids. The germline CDR1 and CDR2 sequences are SGDLS and YYNGEE. The CDR3 spells CASSAGTGGSEKLFF. CDR3 coding DNA: TGTGCCAGCAGCGCCGGGACAGGGGGCTCGGAAAAACTGTTTTTT.

This clone appeared a few times. This sequence joins TRBV19 and TRBJ1-2; D is possibly TRBD1 (5 bases). V lost 8 bases, J lost 5 bases, and 9 bases lay in between. The CDR3 consists of 11 residues. The germline gives CDR1 LNHDA, CDR2 SQIVND (reference sequence). CDR3 nucleotides: TGTGCCAGTGCGGGGGGTTATGGCTACACCTTC. It yields the protein CASAGGYGYTF. The full variable domain, in which reference TRBV19 and TRBJ1-2 provide the parts outside the CDR3, is DGGITQSPKYLFRKEGQNVTLSCEQNLNHDAMYWYRQDPGQGLRLIYYSQIVNDFQKGDIAEGYSVSREKKESFPLTVTSAQKNPTAFYLCASAGGYGYTFGSGTRLTVV.

The J gene is TRBJ1-1, the V gene TRBV4-1; 7 bases match TRBD1. Germline V gene sequence: CDR1 MGHRA, CDR2 YSYEKL. Losses at the gene ends were 3 bases for V and 1 base for J; bases not matched to a gene: 2. CDR3 length: 14 amino acids. The CDR3 here is CASSQGDRNTEAFF. The CDR3 DNA reads as TGCGCCAGCAGCCAGGGGGACAGGAACACTGAAGCTTTCTTT.

The chain is built from TRBV18 and TRBJ2-7, with 7 bases that match TRBD1. Germline values: CDR1 KGHSH, CDR2 LQKENI. The CDR3 covers 15 residues. Trimming removed 2 bases from V and 3 bases from J; junction bases left unmatched: 7. In nucleotides, the CDR3 is TGTGCCAGCTCACCAAGGGGACAGTTCTACTACGAGCAGTACTTC. This translates into CASSPRGQFYYEQYF.

V usage is TRBV5-1 and J usage is TRBJ2-3; 7 bases agree with TRBD2. CDR1 and CDR2 from the germline V gene are SGHRS and YFSETQ. J gave up 5 bases and V 2 bases, and 11 bases lay outside the gene matches. The CDR3 spans 16 residues. This chain's CDR3 is CASSLTAGVGVDTQYF. Written as DNA, the CDR3 is TGCGCCAGCAGCTTAACGGCGGGAGTGGGTGTAGATACGCAGTATTTT. The whole variable domain, remainder taken from reference TRBV5-1 and TRBJ2-3, is KAGVTQTPRYLIKTRGQQVTLSCSPISGHRSVSWYQQTPGQGLQFLFEYFSETQRNKGNFPGRFSGRQFSNSRSEMNVSTLELGDSALYLCASSLTAGVGVDTQYFGPGTRLTVL.

The genes are TRBV28 and TRBJ1-4; 9 bases match TRBD1. J was trimmed by 7 bases and V by 5 bases; bases with no gene match: 8. This CDR3 has 15 amino acids. From germline, CDR1 is MDHEN and CDR2 SYDVKM. The CDR3 is CASSAPGTGREKLFF. The CDR3, as DNA: TGTGCCAGCAGTGCCCCCGGGACAGGGCGTGAAAAACTGTTTTTT.

The chain uses TRBV5-4 and TRBJ2-7; possibly TRBD1 for D (6 bases). The V gene's germline CDR1 is SGHNT and CDR2 YYREEE (reference sequence). V lost 0 bases and J 7 bases, leaving 11 bases between the germline ends. The CDR3 covers 13 residues. The CDR3 DNA is TGTGCCAGCAGCTTGGTAGAGGGGGAGGAGCAGTACTTC. It yields the protein CASSLVEGEEQYF.

CDR3 region: CASSQASGGAFFSYNEQFF. CDR3 bases: TGCGCCAGCAGCCAAGCTAGCGGGGGGGCCTTTTTCTCCTACAATGAGCAGTTCTTC. The rearrangement joins TRBV4-3 to TRBJ2-1, with 12 bases lining up with TRBD2. Losses at the gene ends were 1 base for V and 0 bases for J; bases not matched to a gene: 7. Germline loops: CDR1 LGHNA, CDR2 YSLEER. The CDR3 sequence is 19 residues long.

CDR3 protein: CASSLGRRGNSPLHF. CDR3 coding DNA: TGTGCCAGCAGCTTAGGTAGACGGGGGAATTCACCCCTCCACTTT. V usage is TRBV11-2 and J usage is TRBJ1-6; D may be TRBD1 (5 bases). CDR1 is SGHAT, CDR2 FQNNGV, per germline. Trimming left V 1 base short and J 7 bases short, with 11 bases between. CDR3 size: 15 residues.

CDR3 in amino acids: CASSVWGTSGSGTDTQYF. In DNA, the CDR3 is TGTGCCAGCAGTGTCTGGGGGACTAGCGGGAGTGGGACAGATACGCAGTATTTT. This chain joins TRBV6-1 and TRBJ2-3, with 14 bases fitting TRBD2. The CDR3 is 18 residues long. The J segment lost 3 bases and the V segment lost 4 bases, leaving 9 bases of the junction unmatched. Germline V gene data show CDR1 as MNHNS and CDR2 as SASEGT.

Only a few counts were recorded for this clone. The chain recombines TRBV29-1 with TRBJ2-4; the match to TRBD2 covers 10 bases. After removal of 5 bases from V and 3 bases from J, the junction contained 4 bases not matched to a gene. The CDR3 has 14 amino acids. Germline V CDR1 and CDR2: SQVTM, ANQGSEA. The chain's CDR3 is CSVQTSGDKNIQYF. The DNA of the CDR3 is TGCAGCGTTCAAACTAGCGGGGACAAAAACATTCAGTACTTC.

V gene TRBV25-1 combines with J gene TRBJ1-4; 10 bases line up with TRBD1. V trimming: 4 bases; J trimming: 5 bases; junction bases outside the gene matches: 4. The CDR3 totals 15 residues. Germline V gene lookup returns CDR1 MGHDK and CDR2 SYGVNS. The CDR3 nucleotides read TGTGCCAGCAGTGCCCCGACAGGGGGCAATGAAAAACTGTTTTTT. This translates into CASSAPTGGNEKLFF.

This clone has more than one count but fewer than ten. The rearrangement uses TRBV10-2 and TRBJ2-1, with a possible D match to TRBD2 (6 bases). CDR1 is WSHSY and CDR2 is SAAADI in the germline V gene. Trimming took off 8 bases at V and 9 bases at J, with 23 bases between the two ends. The CDR3 is 15 residues long. CDR3 residues: CASGVRDWGVGEQFF. CDR3 sequence (DNA): TGCGCCAGCGGGGTCCGGGACTGGGGGGTCGGTGAGCAGTTCTTC.

The chain carries TRBV5-4 and TRBJ2-5; D unclear. Trimming took off 4 bases at V and 5 bases at J, with 15 bases between the two ends. The germline V gene encodes CDR1 SGHNT and CDR2 YYREEE (reference sequence). This CDR3 comprises 14 residues. The CDR3 region has the DNA TGTGCCAGCAGCCCCCCCACAGTGGGCGAGACCCAGTACTTC. Its protein product is CASSPPTVGETQYF. Complete variable domain (other parts from reference TRBV5-4 and TRBJ2-5): ETGVTQSPTHLIKTRGQQVTLRCSSQSGHNTVSWYQQALGQGPQFIFQYYREEENGRGNFPPRFSGLQFPNYSSELNVNALELDDSALYLCASSPPTVGETQYFGPGTRLLVL.

This clone has only a few counts. The chain couples TRBV29-1 to TRBJ2-7; TRBD1 agrees at 7 bases. The CDR3 contains 14 residues. Germline V gene sequence: CDR1 SQVTM, CDR2 ANQGSEA. Trimming cost V 4 bases and J 2 bases; bases outside gene matches: 8. The CDR3 is CSVVSADRAYEQYF. The CDR3 DNA sequence: TGCAGCGTTGTATCCGCCGACAGGGCCTACGAGCAGTACTTC.

With regard to this clone: This CDR3 is also generated by other DNA sequences in the sample. The rearrangement joins TRBV6-6 to TRBJ1-1; TRBD1 matches at 7 bases. This CDR3 spans 14 amino acids. The germline V gene has CDR1 MNHNY and CDR2 SVGAGI (reference sequence). V gave up 4 bases and J gave up 0 bases; unmatched junction bases: 2. The CDR3 spells CASSLGQMNTEAFF. The CDR3 bases are TGTGCCAGCAGTTTGGGACAGATGAACACTGAAGCTTTCTTT.

V and J are TRBV15 and TRBJ2-7; tentatively, D is TRBD1 (6 bases). This CDR3 contains 15 residues. The V end was cut by 0 bases, the J end by 4 bases, with 13 bases between. CDR1 and CDR2 from the germline V gene are LNHNV and YYDKDF (reference sequence). CDR3 region: CATSREVGQSYEQYF. CDR3 DNA: TGTGCCACCAGCAGAGAGGTTGGACAGTCTTACGAGCAGTACTTC. Variable domain in full (rest from reference TRBV15 and TRBJ2-7): DAMVIQNPRYQVTQFGKPVTLSCSQTLNHNVMYWYQQKSSQAPKLLFHYYDKDFNNEADTPDNFQSRRPNTSFCFLDIRSPGLGDTAMYLCATSREVGQSYEQYFGPGTRLTVT.

The chain carries TRBV5-1 and TRBJ2-1; D is perhaps TRBD2 (5 bases). Germline CDR1 and CDR2: SGHRS and YFSETQ. The CDR3 spans 16 residues. Trimming took 3 bases from V and 2 from J, leaving 15 bases between them. The CDR3 DNA sequence: TGCGCCAGCAGCTCGGGGTTAGGGTGGCCCTACAATGAGCAGTTCTTC. Its translation: CASSSGLGWPYNEQFF.

The chain employs TRBV7-2 and TRBJ1-2; maybe TRBD1 (6 bases). The CDR3 spans 16 residues. Germline loops: CDR1 SGHTA, CDR2 FQGNSA. V shed 3 bases and J shed 6 bases, with 20 bases lying between them. CDR3 in DNA: TGTGCCAGCAGCTTTAACAACAGGGTATCGGTGGATGGCTACACCTTC. Translated, it gives CASSFNNRVSVDGYTF.

In this sample, this clone turned up a few times. The CDR3 DNA reads as TGTGCCAGCTGGGACAGGGCGGTGGATGGCTACACCTTC. Translated: CASWDRAVDGYTF. V gene TRBV6-5 combines with J gene TRBJ1-2; 9 nucleotides align to TRBD1. With 8 bases clipped from V and 6 bases from J, the junction kept 7 bases outside the gene matches. Germline lookup yields CDR1 MNHEY and CDR2 SVGAGI. The CDR3 totals 13 residues.

As regards this clone: This specimen includes other DNA sequences encoding the same CDR3. CDR3 region: CASSTRQENYGYTF. In DNA, the CDR3 is TGTGCCAGTAGTACCCGACAGGAGAACTATGGCTACACCTTC. The chain recombines TRBV19 with TRBJ1-2; maybe TRBD1 (6 bases). Germline lookup yields CDR1 LNHDA and CDR2 SQIVND (reference sequence). V was clipped by 4 bases and J by 2 bases, with 11 bases between them. The CDR3 runs to 14 residues. Based on the CDR3 plus reference TRBV19 and TRBJ1-2, the full variable domain is DGGITQSPKYLFRKEGQNVTLSCEQNLNHDAMYWYRQDPGQGLRLIYYSQIVNDFQKGDIAEGYSVSREKKESFPLTVTSAQKNPTAFYLCASSTRQENYGYTFGSGTRLTVV.

This clone was observed a few times. The rearrangement uses TRBV18 and TRBJ2-7, with 8 bases that match TRBD1. The CDR3 totals 16 residues. The junction had 14 bases not matched to a gene; V was cut back by 5 bases and J by 5 bases. Germline-derived CDR1 and CDR2 are KGHSH and LQKENI. The CDR3 DNA follows: TGTGCCAGCTCATTGGACAGGGTTAGGGCTCGCGACGAGCAGTACTTC. It codes for CASSLDRVRARDEQYF.

The chain carries TRBV7-2 and TRBJ2-5; perhaps TRBD2 as D (6 bases). Per the germline V gene, CDR1 is SGHTA and CDR2 is FQGNSA. The CDR3 length is 13 residues. Trimming pared 5 bases from V and 3 bases from J, leaving 10 bases between. In DNA form, the CDR3 reads TGTGCCAGCAGCCCGGCGGGAAAAGAGACCCAGTACTTC. Translating gives CASSPAGKETQYF.

This clone has only a few counts. The genes are TRBV30 and TRBJ1-3; tentative D call: TRBD1 (6 bases). In germline, CDR1 is GTSNPN, CDR2 SVGIG (reference sequence). There are 15 residues in the CDR3. The ends were cut back, 2 bases at V and 0 bases at J, with 11 bases in the middle. The CDR3 nucleotides are TGTGCCTGGAGTTCTCCAGGGGTCTCTGGAAACACCATATATTTT. This gives the protein CAWSSPGVSGNTIYF.